This section outlines one T cell receptor (beta chain) sequence together with its context. The germline CDR1 and CDR2 sequences are SGHNT and YYREEE (reference sequence). The CDR3 has 18 amino acids. The V end was cut by 9 bases, the J end by 0 bases, with 25 bases between. Measured with immunoSEQ multiplex PCR; TCRdb has only the in-frame clones, and not every one. The sample includes 200,000 to 250,000 clones, about four fifths of them seen just once. The record originates from a study of blood T cell repertoires in COVID-19. Study at large: The study drew acute and convalescent COVID-19 samples from the United States, Italy and Spain.

Those who participated ranged in age from about 18 to 89 years and resided in 20 to 30 US areas. Cohorts were determined from participant-reported clinical history. Sequenced material: PBMCs or T cells enriched from blood (not recorded which). V and J are TRBV5-4 and TRBJ2-1; weak D call: TRBD1 (6 bases). This clonotype was sampled from a man aged 55 to 70 who had recovered from COVID-19. The CDR3 sequence is CATRRPTSRDTSYNEQFF. Here the CDR3 DNA reads TGTGCCACCAGAAGGCCCACCTCCCGGGACACCTCCTACAATGAGCAGTTCTTC.